These 21 T cell receptor beta chains came from one sample sequenced in a study of patients and donors after allogeneic stem cell transplantation. A single record per CDR3 protein comes from TCRdb applying MiXCR to the RT-PCR reads. The sample holds approximately 160,000 distinct CDR3 sequences, about 24% seen once. Sequencing used blood, either unsorted or a sorted T cell fraction (not recorded which). The receptors stem from a human donor who was either an allogeneic HSCT recipient or a stem cell or donor lymphocyte infusion donor (not recorded which). It is not recorded whose cells these are; they may come from a transplant donor.

J is TRBJ2-3 and V is TRBV10-3; the match to TRBD2 covers 11 bases. This CDR3 is built from 17 residues. Germline V gives CDR1 ENHRY, CDR2 SYGVKD. Trimming cost V 5 bases and J 6 bases; bases outside gene matches: 13. The CDR3 DNA sequence: TGTGCCATCAGTTCCGACACTAGCGGGAGATCTATGGATACGCAGTATTTT. It yields the protein CAISSDTSGRSMDTQYF.

V is TRBV30 and J is TRBJ2-7; 7 bases are a match to TRBD1. The CDR3 extends over 12 amino acids. CDR1 is GTSNPN, CDR2 SVGIG, per germline (reference sequence). The V gene end was trimmed by 3 bases and the J gene end by 5 bases; junction bases not matched to a gene: 4. The CDR3 protein is CAWRTGLDEQYF. CDR3 in DNA: TGTGCCTGGAGGACAGGGCTGGACGAGCAGTACTTC.

This clonotype appeared a few times. The genes are TRBV10-3 and TRBJ1-5; D is undetermined. V was cut by 7 bases and J by 2 bases, with 6 bases left in between. Germline CDR1 and CDR2: ENHRY and SYGVKD. The CDR3 is 12 residues long. The CDR3 sequence: CAINSGNQPQHF. The CDR3 coding sequence is TGTGCCATCAATTCAGGCAATCAGCCCCAGCATTTT.

This clonotype was seen at least ten times. The chain couples TRBV7-2 to TRBJ1-1; D gene uncertain. The V and J ends lost 5 bases and 4 bases respectively, with 14 bases between them. Germline V CDR1 and CDR2: SGHTA, FQGNSA. The CDR3 contains 14 residues. The CDR3 reads CASSPFNAGTEAFF. The CDR3 nucleotides read TGTGCCAGCAGCCCATTCAATGCGGGCACTGAAGCTTTCTTT.

This clonotype was seen many times. The chain couples TRBV27 to TRBJ1-3; 7 bases line up with TRBD1. The CDR3 consists of 15 residues. V lost 4 bases and J lost 1; bases outside the gene matches: 4. Germline V gene sequence: CDR1 MNHEY, CDR2 SMNVEV (reference sequence). The CDR3 sequence: CASSSQGGSGNTIYF. The CDR3 nucleotides are TGTGCCAGCAGTTCCCAGGGGGGATCTGGAAACACCATATATTTT.

V usage is TRBV7-8 and J usage is TRBJ2-1, with 8 bases matching TRBD2. Germline V CDR1 and CDR2: SGHVS, FQNEAQ. The junction had 5 bases not matched to a gene; V was cut back by 5 bases and J by 5 bases. The CDR3 spans 14 residues. The chain's CDR3 is CASSPTSGHNEQFF. CDR3 in DNA: TGTGCCAGCAGCCCTACTAGCGGTCACAATGAGCAGTTCTTC.

This clonotype is a singleton in its sample. The V call is TRBV2, the J call TRBJ2-5; tentatively, D is TRBD1 (6 bases). Per germline, CDR1 SNHLY and CDR2 FYNNEI. Trimming pared 7 bases from V and 6 bases from J, leaving 15 bases between. This CDR3 is 13 amino acids long. The chain's CDR3 is CASNSAGAKTQYF. The CDR3 DNA reads TGTGCCAGCAACTCCGCAGGGGCGAAGACCCAGTACTTC.

The chain links TRBV6-5 to TRBJ1-1, with 7 bases lining up with TRBD1. V lost 4 bases, J lost 0 bases, and 8 bases stayed unmatched. The germline gives CDR1 MNHEY, CDR2 SVGAGI. The CDR3 consists of 16 residues. CDR3 bases: TGTGCCAGCAGTTCCCGGGACAGTTCCATGAACACTGAAGCTTTCTTT. Translating it yields CASSSRDSSMNTEAFF.

The chain recombines TRBV7-6 with TRBJ2-3; D ambiguous. This CDR3 region has 14 residues. CDR1 SGHVS and CDR2 FNYEAQ come from the germline V gene. V lost 5 bases and J 2 bases, leaving 11 bases between the germline ends. CDR3 residues: CASSARQFTDTQYF. CDR3 nucleotide sequence: TGTGCCAGCAGCGCCCGCCAATTCACAGATACGCAGTATTTT.

V is TRBV12-3 or TRBV12-4 and J is TRBJ1-2, with unresolved D. V shed 3 bases and J shed 5 bases, with 13 bases lying between them. The CDR3 contains 14 residues. For the CDR3, the DNA is TGTGCCAGCAGTTTGAGGACCCGGACGTATGGCTACACCTTC. Translated: CASSLRTRTYGYTF.

The chain has TRBV3-1 and TRBJ2-2; 11 bases fit TRBD2. The CDR3 sequence is 16 residues long. V shed 3 bases, J shed 2 bases, and the junction held 2 bases outside the gene matches. Germline CDR1 and CDR2: LGHDT and YNNKEL (reference sequence). DNA of the CDR3: TGTGCCAGCAGCCAGGGACTAGCGGACAACACCGGGGAGCTGTTTTTT. This gives the protein CASSQGLADNTGELFF.

This sequence joins TRBV9 and TRBJ2-1, with 9 bases that match TRBD2. V was pared by 3 bases and J by 7 bases, with 8 bases of the junction left unmatched. Germline assignment: CDR1 SGDLS and CDR2 YYNGEE. This CDR3 has 15 residues. The CDR3 bases are TGTGCCAGCAGCGCCAAGGGACTAGCCGATAATGAGCAGTTCTTC. This sequence encodes CASSAKGLADNEQFF.

Many counts were recorded for this clonotype. The junction and the germline gene differ at one end; a read error may be behind it. The chain uses TRBV5-1 and TRBJ2-5; D gene unclear. Germline V gene lookup returns CDR1 SGHRS and CDR2 YFSETQ. The CDR3 extends over 11 amino acids. This chain's CDR3 is CASSFGETQYF. The CDR3, as DNA: TGTGCCAGCAGCTTTGGAGAGACCCAGTACTTC.

The rearrangement uses TRBV6-2 or TRBV6-3 and TRBJ2-1; D is perhaps TRBD2 (5 bases). V was pared by 4 bases and J by 8 bases, with 12 bases between. Germline V CDR1 and CDR2: MNHEY, SVGEGT. The CDR3 length is 13 residues. This CDR3 is CASSLSGFDEQFF. CDR3 bases: TGTGCCAGCAGTTTATCGGGATTCGATGAGCAGTTCTTC.

This clonotype was counted between two and nine times. This sequence joins TRBV4-1 and TRBJ1-5; D is uncertain. The CDR3 totals 14 residues. Germline CDR1 reads MGHRA; CDR2 reads YSYEKL. V lost 0 bases and J 0 bases, leaving 3 bases between the germline ends. The CDR3 DNA reads as TGCGCCAGCAGCCAAGATTTTAGCAATCAGCCCCAGCATTTT. Translated, it gives CASSQDFSNQPQHF.

The table lists this clonotype with a few counts. The V call is TRBV29-1, the J call TRBJ1-1; 7 bases map to TRBD1. CDR1 and CDR2 (germline): SQVTM, ANQGSEA. The CDR3 runs to 13 residues. The V segment lost 7 bases and the J segment 1 base; nucleotides outside the gene matches: 6. The CDR3, as DNA: TGCAGCGCCCACGGGACAGCGAACACTGAAGCTTTCTTT. Its protein is CSAHGTANTEAFF.

This clonotype appeared a single time. The chain carries TRBV20-1 and TRBJ2-7; weak D call: TRBD2 (6 bases). CDR3 length: 14 amino acids. Looked up from germline, CDR1 is DFQATT and CDR2 is SNEGSKA (reference sequence). The germline V and J ends were trimmed by 5 bases and 1 base, with 15 bases remaining between them. CDR3 nucleotides: TGCAGTGCTTGGGACTCCAAGAGGTCCTACGAGCAGTACTTC. Protein product: CSAWDSKRSYEQYF.

This clonotype occurred a few times. The genes are TRBV7-2 and TRBJ1-1; D uncertain. Deletions cut 0 bases from V and 5 bases from J, with 7 bases between. This CDR3 spans 13 amino acids. Germline lookup yields CDR1 SGHTA and CDR2 FQGNSA. The CDR3 region is CASSLAERTEAFF. For the CDR3, the DNA is TGTGCCAGCAGCTTAGCAGAACGGACTGAAGCTTTCTTT. Looking up the rest from reference TRBV7-2 and TRBJ1-1 gives the full variable domain: GAGVSQSPSNKVTEKGKDVELRCDPISGHTALYWYRQSLGQGLEFLIYFQGNSAPDKSGLPSDRFSAERTGGSVSTLTIQRTQQEDSAVYLCASSLAERTEAFFGQGTRLTVV.

This clonotype has a handful of counts. V and J are TRBV6-5 and TRBJ1-5; D gene ambiguous. The CDR3 sequence is 14 residues long. CDR1 MNHEY and CDR2 SVGAGI come from the germline V gene. V was shortened by 8 bases and J by 1 base, with 12 bases between the two germline ends. CDR3 in amino acids: CASCADLSNQPQHF. CDR3 DNA: TGTGCCAGCTGCGCCGATTTGAGCAATCAGCCCCAGCATTTT.

This clonotype was recorded a few times. The rearrangement joins TRBV7-9 to TRBJ2-7; weak D call: TRBD2 (6 bases). Germline CDR1 and CDR2: SEHNR and FQNEAQ (reference sequence). CDR3 length: 15 residues. Trimming took 2 bases from V and 0 from J, leaving 11 bases between them. Here the CDR3 DNA reads TGTGCCAGCAGCTTATTAGGGACTCTCTCCTACGAGCAGTACTTC. It yields the protein CASSLLGTLSYEQYF.

This clonotype was picked up a small number of times. The chain couples TRBV27 to TRBJ1-1; D is unresolved. The CDR3 covers 13 residues. The V gene's germline CDR1 is MNHEY and CDR2 SMNVEV (reference sequence). V was trimmed by 6 bases and J by 1 base, leaving 9 bases between them. The CDR3 region has the DNA TGTGCCAGCAGCGCTTCGAGGAACACTGAAGCTTTCTTT. Translated, it gives CASSASRNTEAFF.